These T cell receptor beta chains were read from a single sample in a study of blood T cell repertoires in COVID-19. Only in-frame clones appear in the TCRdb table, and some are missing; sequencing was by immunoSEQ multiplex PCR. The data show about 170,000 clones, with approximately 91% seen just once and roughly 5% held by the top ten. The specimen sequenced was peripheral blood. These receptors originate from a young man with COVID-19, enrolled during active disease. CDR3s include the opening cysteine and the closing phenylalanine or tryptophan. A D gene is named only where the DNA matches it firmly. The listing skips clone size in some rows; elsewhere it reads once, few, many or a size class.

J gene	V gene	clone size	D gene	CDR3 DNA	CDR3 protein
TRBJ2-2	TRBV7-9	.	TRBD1	TGTGCCAGCAGCTCAGGGGGCACCGGGGAGCTGTTTTTT	CASSSGGTGELFF
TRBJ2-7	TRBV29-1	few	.	TGCAGCGTTGAATTGGACACGGAGACCTACGAGCAGTACTTC	CSVELDTETYEQYF
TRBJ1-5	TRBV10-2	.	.	TGCGCCAGCAGTGTGACAGGACTCAATCAGCCCCAGCATTTT	CASSVTGLNQPQHF
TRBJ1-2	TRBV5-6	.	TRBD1	TGTGCCAGCAGCTTGGGGACAGGGTCTTCCAGCTATGGCTACACCTTC	CASSLGTGSSSYGYTF
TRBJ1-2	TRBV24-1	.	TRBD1	TGTGCCACCAGTCCCCAGACAGGGCCTGAGACCTTC	CATSPQTGPETF
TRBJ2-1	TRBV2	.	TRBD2	TGTGCCAGCAGTGGGGAGGGAGAGTCCTACAATGAGCAGTTCTTC	CASSGEGESYNEQFF
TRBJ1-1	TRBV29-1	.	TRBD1	TGCAGCGTTGTACCACAGGGGAGAGACACTGAAGCTTTCTTT	CSVVPQGRDTEAFF
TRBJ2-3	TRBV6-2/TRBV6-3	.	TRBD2	TGTGCCAGCAGTTTTTCACTAGCGGGATTTCGCACAGATACGCAGTATTTT	CASSFSLAGFRTDTQYF
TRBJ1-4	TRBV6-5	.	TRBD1	TGTGCCAGCAGTTACTCGTTAGGGACAGGGGTTGAAAAACTGTTTTTT	CASSYSLGTGVEKLFF
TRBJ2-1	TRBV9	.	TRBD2	TGTGCCAGCAGCGTCAGACTAGCGGGGGGGTACTACAATGAGCAGTTCTTC	CASSVRLAGGYYNEQFF
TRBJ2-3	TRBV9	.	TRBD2	TGTGCCAGCAGCGTAGCTAGCGGGAGCACAGATACGCAGTATTTT	CASSVASGSTDTQYF
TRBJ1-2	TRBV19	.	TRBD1	TGTGCCAGTAGTATCACCGGACAGGGGAACTATGGCTACACCTTC	CASSITGQGNYGYTF
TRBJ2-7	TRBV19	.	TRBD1	TGTGCCAGTAGTTCTAGGACAGGACAGGGGGCGATGGCCTACGAGCAGTACTTC	CASSSRTGQGAMAYEQYF
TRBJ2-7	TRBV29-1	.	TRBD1	TGCAGCGGAGTGGAGGGACAGGGGGCCCACGAGCAGTACTTC	CSGVEGQGAHEQYF
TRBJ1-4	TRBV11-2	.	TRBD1	TGTGCCAGCAGCTCCCGGGACAGGGGAAATGAAAAACTGTTTTTT	CASSSRDRGNEKLFF
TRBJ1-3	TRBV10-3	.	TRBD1	TGTGCCATCAGTTCGCGGGACGAACAGGGGGACGGAAACACCATATATTTT	CAISSRDEQGDGNTIYF
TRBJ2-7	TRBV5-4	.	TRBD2	TGTGCCACCGCCCCGGGACTAGCAGAATACGAGCAGTACTTC	CATAPGLAEYEQYF
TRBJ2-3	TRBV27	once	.	TGTGCCAGCAGTTTCGATTGGACTGACGGTGGTACGCAGTATTTT	CASSFDWTDGGTQYF
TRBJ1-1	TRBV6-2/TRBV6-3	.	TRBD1	TGTGCCAGCAGTTACTCTACGACAGGGGTGACTGAAGCTTTCTTT	CASSYSTTGVTEAFF
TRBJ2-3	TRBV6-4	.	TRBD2	TGTGCCAGCAGTGCCCCGGGACTAGACACAGATACGCAGTATTTT	CASSAPGLDTDTQYF
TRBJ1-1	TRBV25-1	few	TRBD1	TGTGCCAGCAGGGAGACAGGGCCCGAGGCTGAAGCTTTCTTT	CASRETGPEAEAFF
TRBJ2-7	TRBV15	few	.	TGTGCCACCAGCAGATACTTGGAGTACGAGCAGTACTTC	CATSRYLEYEQYF
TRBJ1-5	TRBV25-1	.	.	TGTGCCAGCAGCGGGAGGTTGGGCAATCAGCCCCAGCATTTT	CASSGRLGNQPQHF
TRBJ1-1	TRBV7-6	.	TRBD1	TGTGCCAGCAGCCACAGGGGGCGGAACACTGAAGCTTTCTTT	CASSHRGRNTEAFF
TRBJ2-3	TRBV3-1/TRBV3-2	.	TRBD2	TGTGCCAGCAGCCGCACTAGCGGATATAGCACAGATACGCAGTATTTT	CASSRTSGYSTDTQYF
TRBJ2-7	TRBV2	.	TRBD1	TGTGCCAGCAGTGAAAGGACAGGGGCCTACGAGCAGTACTTC	CASSERTGAYEQYF
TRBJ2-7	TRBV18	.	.	TGTGCCAGCTCACAGGAGGAGGCAGTCACACTCTCCTACGAGCAGTACTTC	CASSQEEAVTLSYEQYF
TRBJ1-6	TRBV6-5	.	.	TGTGCCAGCAGTTACTCTGGCGGGGTTGTACTTCCGCCCCTCCACTTT	CASSYSGGVVLPPLHF
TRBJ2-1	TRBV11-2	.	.	TGTGCCAGCAGGTCCGTCCGGGAGACCCTGGAGCAGTTCTTC	CASRSVRETLEQFF
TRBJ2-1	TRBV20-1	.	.	TGCAGTGCTAGTCGGGAGATCAATGAGCAGTTCTTC	CSASREINEQFF
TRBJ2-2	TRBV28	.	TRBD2	TGTGCCAGCATCTCCCACAATTGGGTAGCGGGAGGTATGACCGGGGAGCTGTTTTTT	CASISHNWVAGGMTGELFF
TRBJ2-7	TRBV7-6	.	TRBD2	TGTGCCAGCAGCCCACGAGCGGCGGGAGGGTTACGGGAGCAGTACTTC	CASSPRAAGGLREQYF
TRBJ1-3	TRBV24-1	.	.	TGTGCCACCAGTGCGGGGAATGGAAACACCATATATTTT	CATSAGNGNTIYF
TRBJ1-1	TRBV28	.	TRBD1	TGTGCCAGCAGTTTACCCAGGGGGATGGCTGAAGCTTTCTTT	CASSLPRGMAEAFF
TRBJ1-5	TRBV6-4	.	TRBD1	TGTGCCAGCAGTGACTCACAGGGGGATTGCAATCAGCCCCAGCATTTT	CASSDSQGDCNQPQHF